Detailed here is one TCR beta chain. What it binds is unknown. The data derive from a study of T cell responses to AZD1222 COVID-19 vaccine. Study-level results: Females made up more of the donors, who were largely white British, and clonal diversity may have come out too low. Only after the peak T cell response were repertoires sampled. The span of vaccine-associated CD4 TCRs extended across spike, with dominance at 160-218 and 743-854.

The CDR3 totals 20 residues. From germline, CDR1 is SGDLS and CDR2 YYNGEE. Trimming took 3 bases from V and 9 from J; bases not matched to a gene: 27. The method was immunoSEQ multiplex PCR; TCRdb's version includes in-frame clones alone and lacks a portion of them. Among about 200,000 clones listed, approximately 94% were seen once. The sample was peripheral blood, taken 28 days after the second dose of the MenACWY control vaccine. The chain recombines TRBV9 with TRBJ2-1, with 7 bases that match TRBD1. The sequence was collected from an adult who received the MenACWY meningococcal vaccine as a control. The CDR3 DNA is TGTGCCAGCAGCGCAAGAACGTCGGGGCGACAGGGTGTTATCGGGGCTGAGCAGTTCTTC. Translation: CASSARTSGRQGVIGAEQFF.